A single sample is the source of the 6 T cell receptor beta chains below, sequenced in a study of cytomegalovirus exposure and HLA in healthy donors. Primers for the PCR totalled 60 Vbeta and 13 Jbeta. Assay used: immunoSEQ multiplex PCR; TCRdb lists only in-frame clones, some missing. Among some 55,000 clones listed, approximately 80% were seen once. Sequenced sample: PBMCs. Receptor source: a man between 35 and 55 years old in good health and CMV-seronegative.

The V gene is TRBV6-6, the J gene TRBJ1-5; a weak D match, TRBD1 (5 bases). Germline V gene lookup returns CDR1 MNHNY and CDR2 SVGAGI (reference sequence). Trimming removed 6 bases from V and 4 bases from J, with 19 bases in between. This CDR3 region has 16 residues. The CDR3 nucleotides read TGTGCCAGCAGCCCCCCCTCCGACAGATCTAATCAGCCCCAGCATTTT. Translation gives CASSPPSDRSNQPQHF.

V gene TRBV6-5 combines with J gene TRBJ1-1, with 10 bases identical to TRBD1. This CDR3 is 16 amino acids long. Losses at the gene ends were 1 base for V and 8 bases for J; bases not matched to a gene: 10. Germline lookup yields CDR1 MNHEY and CDR2 SVGAGI. CDR3 in amino acids: CASSYWDRGPPREAFF. The CDR3 DNA reads TGTGCCAGCAGTTACTGGGACAGGGGCCCTCCACGGGAAGCTTTCTTT.

The J gene is TRBJ2-3, the V gene TRBV6-5; TRBD1 matches at 9 bases. Trimming took 5 bases from V and 2 from J; bases not matched to a gene: 5. Germline CDR1 and CDR2: MNHEY and SVGAGI. The CDR3 length is 15 residues. CDR3 DNA sequence: TGTGCCAGCAGTAGGGGGACAGGGCACACAGATACGCAGTATTTT. Translation gives CASSRGTGHTDTQYF.

The chain uses TRBV4-3 and TRBJ2-1, with TRBD2 as a possible D gene (5 bases). The length of the CDR3 is 16 residues. The V end was cut by 5 bases, the J end by 0 bases, with 14 bases between. Germline CDR1 and CDR2: LGHNA and YSLEER. CDR3 in amino acids: CASSIILGGSYNEQFF. The DNA of the CDR3 is TGCGCCAGCAGCATCATTCTCGGAGGCTCCTACAATGAGCAGTTCTTC.

V usage is TRBV2 and J usage is TRBJ1-5; tentative D call: TRBD1 (6 bases). The CDR3 consists of 17 residues. The V end was cut by 0 bases, the J end by 2 bases, with 14 bases between. Germline V gene data show CDR1 as SNHLY and CDR2 as FYNNEI. CDR3 region: CASSEAGAARGNQPQHF. The DNA for the CDR3 is TGTGCCAGCAGTGAAGCGGGGGCCGCAAGGGGCAATCAGCCCCAGCATTTT.

The chain couples TRBV12-5 to TRBJ2-1, with a tentative D call TRBD2 (6 bases). The V gene's germline CDR1 is LGHNT and CDR2 FRNRAP. This CDR3 has 15 amino acids. Trimming removed 1 base at V and 6 bases at J, with 13 bases between. Here the CDR3 DNA reads TGTGCTAGTGGTTTGGGAGCGACTAGTCCCAATGAGCAGTTCTTC. Its protein is CASGLGATSPNEQFF.